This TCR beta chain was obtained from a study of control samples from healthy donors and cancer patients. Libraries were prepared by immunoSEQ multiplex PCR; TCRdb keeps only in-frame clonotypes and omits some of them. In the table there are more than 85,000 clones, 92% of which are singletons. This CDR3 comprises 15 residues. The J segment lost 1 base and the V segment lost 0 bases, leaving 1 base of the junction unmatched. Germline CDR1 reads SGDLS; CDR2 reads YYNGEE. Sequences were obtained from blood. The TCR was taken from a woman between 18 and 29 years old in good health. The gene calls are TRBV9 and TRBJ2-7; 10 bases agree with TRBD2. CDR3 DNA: TGTGCCAGCAGCGTAGGTAGCGGGGGGTCCTACGAGCAGTACTTC. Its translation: CASSVGSGGSYEQYF.